Below are 10 T cell receptor beta chains sequenced from a single sample in a study of T cells expressing NK-cell markers. TCRdb re-called the 5' RACE reads; every CDR3 protein appears as one record, without DNA. Its listing shows 500,000 to 700,000 distinct CDR3 sequences. The sample taken for sequencing was blood T cells: a sorted CD56 or NKG2C T cell subset, CD4+ or CD8+ T cells, or bulk PBMC T cells (not recorded which). The source is a young man in good health.

The chain links TRBV27 to TRBJ1-2; TCRdb's D call of TRBD1 is untestable without DNA. There are 11 residues in the CDR3. Germline V gene data show CDR1 as MNHEY and CDR2 as SMNVEV (reference sequence). The CDR3 reads CATSQGGGYTF.

V is TRBV5-1 and J is TRBJ2-7; TCRdb picks TRBD1, but there is no DNA to check that call. The length of the CDR3 is 17 residues. CDR1 is SGHRS and CDR2 is YFSETQ in the germline V gene. The CDR3 is CASSSESGARNSYEQYF.

The CDR3: CASRLQVLAGGSSYEQYF. V usage is TRBV5-1 and J usage is TRBJ2-7; the D call of TRBD2 rests on TCRdb alone, since no DNA is present to check it. This CDR3 has 18 amino acids. Germline assignment: CDR1 SGHRS and CDR2 YFSETQ.

The V call is TRBV6-5, the J call TRBJ2-1; no DNA is available, so the TRBD1 call from TCRdb remains unchecked. Germline CDR1 and CDR2: MNHEY and SVGAGI. CDR3 length: 15 residues. CDR3 amino acids: CASRRGEGPYNEQFF.

This chain joins TRBV29-1 and TRBJ2-2; TCRdb lists TRBD2, though no DNA is available to test this call. The CDR3 is 15 amino acids. CDR1 SQVTM and CDR2 ANQGSEA come from the germline V gene. CDR3 protein: CSVEDGRREGGELFF.

The chain uses TRBV24-1 and TRBJ2-3; as DNA is missing, the TRBD2 call by TCRdb cannot be tested. The CDR3 runs 17 residues. The germline V gene encodes CDR1 KGHDR and CDR2 SFDVKD. The CDR3 loop reads CATSDLGQRASTDTQYF.

This chain joins TRBV7-9 and TRBJ1-2. The germline V gene has CDR1 SEHNR and CDR2 FQNEAQ (reference sequence). The CDR3 extends over 11 amino acids. Here the CDR3 reads CALQSDYGYTF.

The chain couples TRBV4-1 to TRBJ1-5. The CDR3 has 16 residues. Looked up from germline, CDR1 is MGHRA and CDR2 is YSYEKL. CDR3 amino acids: CASSQEGPPSDQPQHF.

This chain connects TRBV10-3 to TRBJ2-2; TCRdb picks TRBD1, but there is no DNA to check that call. This CDR3 has 17 amino acids. Germline values: CDR1 ENHRY, CDR2 SYGVKD. CDR3 in amino acids: CAISPGRGHLNTGELFF.

This chain connects TRBV20-1 to TRBJ1-2; without DNA, the TCRdb call of TRBD1 cannot be checked. Germline assignment: CDR1 DFQATT and CDR2 SNEGSKA (reference sequence). The CDR3 sequence is 11 residues long. CDR3 sequence: CSAGAAYGYTF.